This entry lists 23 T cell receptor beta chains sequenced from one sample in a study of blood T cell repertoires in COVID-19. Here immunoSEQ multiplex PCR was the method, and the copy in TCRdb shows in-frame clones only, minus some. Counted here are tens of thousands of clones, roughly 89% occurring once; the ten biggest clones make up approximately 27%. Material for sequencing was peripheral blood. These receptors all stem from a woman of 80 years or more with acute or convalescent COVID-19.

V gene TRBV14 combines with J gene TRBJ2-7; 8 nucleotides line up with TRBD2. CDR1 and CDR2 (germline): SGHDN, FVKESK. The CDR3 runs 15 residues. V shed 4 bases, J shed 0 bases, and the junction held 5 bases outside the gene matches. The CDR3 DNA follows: TGTGCCAGCAGCCCGAGCGGGGGCCTCTCCTACGAGCAGTACGTC. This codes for CASSPSGGLSYEQYV.

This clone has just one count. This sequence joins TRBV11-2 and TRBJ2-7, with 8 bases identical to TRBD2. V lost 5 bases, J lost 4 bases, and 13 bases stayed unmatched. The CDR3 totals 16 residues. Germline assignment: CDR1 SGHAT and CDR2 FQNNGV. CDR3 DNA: TGTGCCAGCAGCCCACGGGGGGCGGGGGGTATGTACGAGCAGTACTTC. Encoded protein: CASSPRGAGGMYEQYF.

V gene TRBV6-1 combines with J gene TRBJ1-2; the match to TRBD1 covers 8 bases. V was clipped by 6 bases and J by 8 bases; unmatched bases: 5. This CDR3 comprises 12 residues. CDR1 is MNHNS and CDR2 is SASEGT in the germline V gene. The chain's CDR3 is CASRQGAGGYTF. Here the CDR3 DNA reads TGTGCCAGCAGGCAGGGGGCTGGAGGCTACACCTTC.

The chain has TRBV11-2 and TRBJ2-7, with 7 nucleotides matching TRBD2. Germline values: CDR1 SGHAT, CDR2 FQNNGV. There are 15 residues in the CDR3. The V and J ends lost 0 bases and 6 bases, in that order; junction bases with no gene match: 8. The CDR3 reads CASSLEGTMFGEQYF. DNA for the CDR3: TGTGCCAGCAGCTTAGAAGGGACTATGTTTGGCGAGCAGTACTTC.

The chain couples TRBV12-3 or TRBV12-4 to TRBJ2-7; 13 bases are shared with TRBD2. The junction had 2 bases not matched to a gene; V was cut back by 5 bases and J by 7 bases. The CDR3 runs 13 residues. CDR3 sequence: CASSQGLAGEQYV. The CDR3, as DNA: TGTGCCAGCAGTCAGGGACTAGCGGGGGAGCAGTACGTC.

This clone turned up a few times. The CDR3 region is CASSPGDTGIYEQYF. DNA for the CDR3: TGCGCCAGCAGCCCTGGCGACACAGGGATTTACGAGCAGTACTTC. The gene calls are TRBV5-1 and TRBJ2-7; possibly TRBD1 for D (6 bases). V was clipped by 4 bases and J by 4 bases, with 18 bases between them. The CDR3 is made up of 15 amino acids. Per germline, CDR1 SGHRS and CDR2 YFSETQ.

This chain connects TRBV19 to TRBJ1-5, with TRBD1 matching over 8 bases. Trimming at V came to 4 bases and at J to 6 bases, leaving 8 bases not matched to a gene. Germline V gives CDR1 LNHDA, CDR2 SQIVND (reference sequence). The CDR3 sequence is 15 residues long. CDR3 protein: CASSTRTGISQPQHF. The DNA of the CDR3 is TGTGCCAGTAGTACCCGGACAGGGATAAGTCAGCCCCAGCATTTT.

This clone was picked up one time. The CDR3 DNA reads TGTGCCAGCAGTATGCAGGGCTACACTGAAGCTTTCTTT. Translation gives CASSMQGYTEAFF. The V gene is TRBV12-3 or TRBV12-4, the J gene TRBJ1-1; D possibly corresponds to TRBD1 (5 bases). The V gene lost 5 bases and the J gene lost 3 bases, with 10 bases spanning the gap. The CDR3 runs to 13 residues.

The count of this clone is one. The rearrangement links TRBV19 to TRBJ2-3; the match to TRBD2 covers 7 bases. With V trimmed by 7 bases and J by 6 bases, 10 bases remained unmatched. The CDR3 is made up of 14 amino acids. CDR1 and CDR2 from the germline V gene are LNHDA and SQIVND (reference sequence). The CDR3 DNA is TGTGCCAGTAAAGCGGGGACGGGGAGGGATACGCAGTATTTT. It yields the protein CASKAGTGRDTQYF.

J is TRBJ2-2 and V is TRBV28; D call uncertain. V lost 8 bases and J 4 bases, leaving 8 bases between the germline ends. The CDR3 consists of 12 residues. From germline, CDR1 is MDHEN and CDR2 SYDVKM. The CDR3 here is CASLGVTGELFF. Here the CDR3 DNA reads TGTGCCAGCTTAGGAGTCACCGGGGAGCTGTTTTTT.

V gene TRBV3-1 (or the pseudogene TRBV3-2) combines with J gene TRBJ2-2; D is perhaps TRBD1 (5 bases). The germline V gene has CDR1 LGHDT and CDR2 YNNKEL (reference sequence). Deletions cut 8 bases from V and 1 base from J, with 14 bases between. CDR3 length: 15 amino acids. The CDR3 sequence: CASQVQGVNTGELFF. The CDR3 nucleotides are TGTGCCAGCCAGGTTCAGGGCGTGAACACCGGGGAGCTGTTTTTT.

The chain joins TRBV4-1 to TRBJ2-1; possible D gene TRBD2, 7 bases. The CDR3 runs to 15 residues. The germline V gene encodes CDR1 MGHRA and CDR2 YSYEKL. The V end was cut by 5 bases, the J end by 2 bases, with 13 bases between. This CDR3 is CASSSGGTTYNEQFF. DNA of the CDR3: TGCGCCAGCAGCTCGGGGGGCACCACCTACAATGAGCAGTTCTTC.

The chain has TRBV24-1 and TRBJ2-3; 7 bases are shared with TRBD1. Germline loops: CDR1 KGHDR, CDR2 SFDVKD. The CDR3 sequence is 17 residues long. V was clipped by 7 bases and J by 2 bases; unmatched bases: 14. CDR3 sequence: CATRLTGARDPTDTQYF. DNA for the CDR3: TGTGCCACCAGGTTAACAGGGGCCAGAGACCCCACAGATACGCAGTATTTT.

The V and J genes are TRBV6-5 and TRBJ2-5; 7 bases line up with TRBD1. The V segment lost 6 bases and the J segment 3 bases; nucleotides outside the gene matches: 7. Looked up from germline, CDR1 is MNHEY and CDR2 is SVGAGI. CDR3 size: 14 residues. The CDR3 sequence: CASRSGTEKETQYF. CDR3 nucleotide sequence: TGTGCCAGCAGGTCCGGGACAGAGAAAGAGACCCAGTACTTC.

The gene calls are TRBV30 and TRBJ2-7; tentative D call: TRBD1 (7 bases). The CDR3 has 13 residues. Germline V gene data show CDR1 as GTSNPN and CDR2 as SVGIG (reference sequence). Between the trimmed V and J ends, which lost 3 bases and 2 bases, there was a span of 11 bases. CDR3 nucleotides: TGTGCCTGGAGGGGCGGGACAGCCTACGAGCAGTACTTC. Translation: CAWRGGTAYEQYF.

The CDR3 loop reads CASSNRNRGGDTQYF. DNA for the CDR3: TGTGCCAGCAGCAACCGGAACCGGGGAGGGGATACGCAGTATTTT. The V gene is TRBV13, the J gene TRBJ2-3; 7 bases line up with TRBD2. Germline lookup yields CDR1 PRHDT and CDR2 FYEKMQ (reference sequence). The CDR3 length is 15 residues. Trimming removed 5 bases from V and 6 bases from J; junction bases left unmatched: 11.

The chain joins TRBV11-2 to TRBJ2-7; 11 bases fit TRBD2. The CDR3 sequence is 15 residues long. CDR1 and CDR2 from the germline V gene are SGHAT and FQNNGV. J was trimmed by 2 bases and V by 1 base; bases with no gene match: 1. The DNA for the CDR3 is TGTGCCAGCAGCTTAGCTAGCGGGGGGACCTACGAGCAGTACTTC. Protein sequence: CASSLASGGTYEQYF.

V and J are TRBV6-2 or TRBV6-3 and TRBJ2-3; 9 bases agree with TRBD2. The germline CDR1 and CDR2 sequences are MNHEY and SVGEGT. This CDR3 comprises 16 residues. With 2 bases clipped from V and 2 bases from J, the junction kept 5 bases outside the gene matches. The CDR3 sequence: CASSYPSGGITDTQYF. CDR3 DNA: TGTGCCAGCAGTTACCCCAGCGGGGGGATCACAGATACGCAGTATTTT.

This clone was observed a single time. The CDR3 bases are TGTGCCAGCAGCCACACTAGCGGGGGGACGGCAGATACGCAGTATTTT. It is translated as CASSHTSGGTADTQYF. The V gene is TRBV3-1 (or the pseudogene TRBV3-2), the J gene TRBJ2-3, with TRBD2 matching 12 bases. Per germline, CDR1 LGHDT and CDR2 YNNKEL (reference sequence). The CDR3 has 16 residues. The ends lost 3 bases at V and 4 bases at J; junction bases unmatched: 5.

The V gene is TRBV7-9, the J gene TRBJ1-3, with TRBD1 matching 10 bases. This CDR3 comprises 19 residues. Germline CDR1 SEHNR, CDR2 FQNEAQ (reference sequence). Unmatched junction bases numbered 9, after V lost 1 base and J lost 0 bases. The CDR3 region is CASSLVPGQGRSSGNTIYF. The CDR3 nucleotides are TGTGCCAGCAGCTTAGTCCCGGGACAGGGGCGAAGCTCTGGAAACACCATATATTTT.

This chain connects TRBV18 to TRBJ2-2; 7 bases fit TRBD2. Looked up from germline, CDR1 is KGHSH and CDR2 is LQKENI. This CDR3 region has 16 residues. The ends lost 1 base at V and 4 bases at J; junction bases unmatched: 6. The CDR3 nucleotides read TGTGCCAGCTCACCACGGGCCGGGGGGACCACCGGGGAGCTGTTTTTT. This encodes CASSPRAGGTTGELFF.

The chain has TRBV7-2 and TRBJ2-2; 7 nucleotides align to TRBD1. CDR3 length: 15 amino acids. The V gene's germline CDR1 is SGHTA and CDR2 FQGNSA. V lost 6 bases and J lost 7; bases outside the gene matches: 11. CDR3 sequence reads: CASRPERRGIGELFF. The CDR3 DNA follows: TGTGCCAGCAGACCCGAACGCAGGGGGATCGGGGAGCTGTTTTTT.

Here the CDR3 reads CASSVEAAEAYEQYF. CDR3 bases: TGTGCCAGCAGCGTAGAGGCGGCCGAGGCCTACGAGCAGTACTTC. This chain uses TRBV9 with TRBJ2-7; D remains unclear. V dropped 0 bases and J dropped 2 bases, with 12 bases sitting between them. The CDR3 has 15 residues. Germline V gene lookup returns CDR1 SGDLS and CDR2 YYNGEE.